This TCR beta chain was sequenced during a study of CD8+ T cells in alopecia areata. Background on the study: Treated patients received oral tofacitinib, 5 to 10 mg twice daily. General observations from the study: Mice showed clearer TCR sharing than patients did, a gap that was possibly HLA-related. Sequencing of scalp samples also includes resident alphabeta T cells from normal skin.

cDNA serving as the sequencing template came from extracted, reverse transcribed RNA. Sequencing was performed with immunoSEQ multiplex PCR; in TCRdb, only in-frame clones are kept and a portion is missing. Found here are 150,000 or so clones, roughly three fifths of them singletons; the top ten hold 5% to 7%. Concerning this clone itself: Its specificity is not known.

Collected material from alopecia areata patients comprised lesional scalp punch biopsies and peripheral blood. Germline CDR1 reads SGDLS; CDR2 reads YYNGEE. This CDR3 has 14 amino acids. With 0 bases removed from V and 4 bases from J, the gap between germline ends came to 7 bases. The chain has TRBV9 and TRBJ2-2; D is undetermined. The material was CD4+ T cells sorted from blood, obtained at week 0. This TCR derives from a human donor with alopecia areata. The CDR3 region is CASSVDGSTGELFF. Here the CDR3 DNA reads TGTGCCAGCAGCGTAGATGGCAGCACCGGGGAGCTGTTTTTT.